The entry below describes one T cell receptor (beta chain). Its antigen remains unknown. The sample holds other DNA sequences that translate to the same CDR3. PCR was performed using 60 Vbeta and 13 Jbeta primers. Methods used by the authors: A later analysis counted roughly 74 million unique TCR beta chains, 10 million to 12 million shared. Profiled with immunoSEQ multiplex PCR; TCRdb holds only in-frame clones, not every one. That table furnishes V, J and clone size, whereas the DNA furnished D and trimming. Of tens of thousands of clones in the sample, more than 65% were seen once. This entry is derived from a study of cytomegalovirus exposure and HLA in healthy donors. Overall study results and limits: There were 150 or so TCR beta chains listed as cytomegalovirus-associated. The authors reported that TCR beta sequences could predict HLA-A and HLA-B alleles. These predictions were accurate for most subjects in the first cohort. Highly shared sequence variants in one cluster were likely a sequencing artifact.

V was clipped by 5 bases and J by 2 bases; unmatched bases: 3. There are 14 residues in the CDR3. Germline CDR1 SGHTA, CDR2 FQGNSA. Sequences were obtained from PBMCs. This chain links TRBV7-2 with TRBJ1-3, with 7 positions matching TRBD1. The receptor comes from a man in his sixties in good health and CMV-seronegative. CDR3 sequence reads: CASSRTGAGNTIYF. CDR3 DNA: TGTGCCAGCAGCAGAACAGGGGCTGGAAACACCATATATTTT.